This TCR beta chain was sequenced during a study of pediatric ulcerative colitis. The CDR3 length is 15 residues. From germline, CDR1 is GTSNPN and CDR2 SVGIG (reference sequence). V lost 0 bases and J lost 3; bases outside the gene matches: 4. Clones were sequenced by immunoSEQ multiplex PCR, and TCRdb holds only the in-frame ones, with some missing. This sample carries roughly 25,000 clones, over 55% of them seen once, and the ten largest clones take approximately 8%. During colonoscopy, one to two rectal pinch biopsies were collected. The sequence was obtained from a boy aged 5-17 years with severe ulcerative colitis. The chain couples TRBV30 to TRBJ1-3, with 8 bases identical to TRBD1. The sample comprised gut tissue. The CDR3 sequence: CAWSVAGGLGNTIYF. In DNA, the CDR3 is TGTGCCTGGAGTGTGGCAGGGGGCCTTGGAAACACCATATATTTT.